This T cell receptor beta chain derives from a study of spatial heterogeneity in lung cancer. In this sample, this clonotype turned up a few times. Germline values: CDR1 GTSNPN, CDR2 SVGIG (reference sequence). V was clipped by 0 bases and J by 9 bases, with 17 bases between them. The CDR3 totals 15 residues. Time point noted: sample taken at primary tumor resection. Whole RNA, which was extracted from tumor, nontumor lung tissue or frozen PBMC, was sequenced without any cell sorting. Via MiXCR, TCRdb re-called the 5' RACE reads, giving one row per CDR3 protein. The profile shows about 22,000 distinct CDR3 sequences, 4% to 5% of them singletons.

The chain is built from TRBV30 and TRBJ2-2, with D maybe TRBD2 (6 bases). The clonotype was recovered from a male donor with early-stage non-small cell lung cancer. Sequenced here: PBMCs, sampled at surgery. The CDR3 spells CAWSVPGTQGRELFF. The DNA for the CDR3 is TGTGCCTGGAGTGTACCCGGGACTCAGGGCCGGGAGCTGTTTTTT.